The T cell receptor beta chain under discussion was sequenced for a study of blood T cell repertoires in COVID-19. Study background: Acute and convalescent COVID-19 samples came from the United States, Italy and Spain. From T cells, B-cell-depleted T cells, or PBMCs came the material, which was cDNA or gDNA.

CDR1 and CDR2 (germline): KGHSH, LQKENI. This CDR3 comprises 13 residues. V was pared by 0 bases and J by 10 bases, with 12 bases between. How the authors handled the data: Reference gene primer amplification gave estimated nucleated cell counts. Method: immunoSEQ multiplex PCR; TCRdb's copy keeps in-frame clones and lacks some. D and trimming come from the DNA, and the V and J calls and clone size come from that table. The sample lists 200,000 or so clones, about 80% occurring once. The chain links TRBV18 to TRBJ1-1; D uncertain. This TCR was sampled from a human donor with acute or convalescent COVID-19. The donor label of this sample is uncertain. Sequencing was carried out using peripheral blood. The CDR3 protein is CASSPPVSPVAFF. CDR3 coding DNA: TGTGCCAGCTCACCACCGGTTAGCCCGGTAGCTTTCTTT.